The source of this T cell receptor beta chain is a study of CD8 T cells in ankylosing spondylitis. Germline V gene data show CDR1 as MNHEY and CDR2 as SVGAGI. This CDR3 is built from 12 residues. Researchers built TCR beta libraries using quantitative 5'-RACE with molecular barcodes. TCRdb independently ran MiXCR on the 5' RACE reads; one entry per CDR3 protein. Here the sample spans 750,000 to 850,000 distinct CDR3 sequences, about 12% being singletons. Study-level points and caveats: Earlier literature documents some of the motif variants in reactive arthritis synovial fluid and blood. Reportedly, significant enrichment of disease-linked clones occurred in matched ankylosing spondylitis synovial fluid. One TCR beta motif, made up of seven to nine highly homologous variants, appeared characteristic of ankylosing spondylitis blood.

Only a few counts were recorded for this clonotype. Antigen specificity is unknown. A junction boundary mismatches the germline segment, possibly from a read error. The rearrangement joins TRBV6-5 to TRBJ1-1, with D possibly being TRBD1 (6 bases). This TCR derives from a male donor with ankylosing spondylitis. The sequenced sample was blood, either unsorted or a sorted T cell fraction (not recorded which). The CDR3 DNA is TGTGCCAGCAGTTACTCGGGGGGCGCCCAAACGTTT. Amino acid sequence: CASSYSGGAQTF.